The rows below give T cell receptor beta chains drawn from one sample of a study of cytomegalovirus exposure and HLA in healthy donors. Measured with immunoSEQ multiplex PCR; TCRdb has only the in-frame clones, and not every one. The sample gives about 150,000 clones, approximately 80% of which show up once; roughly 13% is in the top ten. Material for sequencing was PBMCs. These TCRs come from a man between 25 and 39 years old in good health and CMV-seropositive. Both conserved end residues are part of each CDR3. The D gene is left open where the match is weak. Not all rows give a size; the values are once, few, many and, for expanded clones, a class.

CDR3 protein: CASRGLRGNTEAFF
CDR3 DNA: TGTGCCAGCAGGGGCCTCAGGGGTAACACTGAAGCTTTCTTT
D gene: NA
J gene: TRBJ1-1
clone size: NA
V gene: TRBV2

CDR3 protein: CAIKPLAVLVEQYF
CDR3 DNA: TGTGCCATCAAACCCTTAGCGGTGCTAGTCGAGCAGTACTTC
D gene: NA
J gene: TRBJ2-7
clone size: NA
V gene: TRBV10-3

CDR3 protein: CASSPGLYSYEQYF
CDR3 DNA: TGTGCCAGCAGCCCCGGACTATATTCCTACGAGCAGTACTTC
D gene: NA
J gene: TRBJ2-7
clone size: NA
V gene: TRBV9

CDR3 protein: CASSLQALVQPQHF
CDR3 DNA: TGTGCCAGCAGCCTACAGGCGTTGGTTCAGCCCCAGCATTTT
D gene: NA
J gene: TRBJ1-5
clone size: NA
V gene: TRBV28

CDR3 protein: CASSQDWTGGPWNQPQHF
CDR3 DNA: TGTGCCAGCAGCCAAGATTGGACAGGGGGCCCCTGGAATCAGCCCCAGCATTTT
D gene: TRBD1
J gene: TRBJ1-5
clone size: few
V gene: TRBV4-2

CDR3 protein: CASSSLAGVGTGELFF
CDR3 DNA: TGTGCCAGCAGCTCCTTAGCGGGAGTAGGTACCGGGGAGCTGTTTTTT
D gene: TRBD2
J gene: TRBJ2-2
clone size: NA
V gene: TRBV7-6

CDR3 protein: CASTLAVQGDTQYF
CDR3 DNA: TGTGCCAGCACACTAGCGGTTCAGGGAGATACGCAGTATTTT
D gene: TRBD2
J gene: TRBJ2-3
clone size: NA
V gene: TRBV6-1

CDR3 protein: CASSAAGAERTGELFF
CDR3 DNA: TGCGCCAGCAGTGCCGCGGGAGCGGAAAGAACCGGGGAGCTGTTTTTT
D gene: TRBD2
J gene: TRBJ2-2
clone size: NA
V gene: TRBV10-1

CDR3 protein: CASSATSGMGDEQFF
CDR3 DNA: TGTGCCAGCAGTGCGACTAGCGGGATGGGCGATGAGCAGTTCTTC
D gene: TRBD2
J gene: TRBJ2-1
clone size: NA
V gene: TRBV28

CDR3 protein: CASSVALGNTIYF
CDR3 DNA: TGTGCCAGCAGCGTGGCTCTTGGAAACACCATATATTTT
D gene: NA
J gene: TRBJ1-3
clone size: NA
V gene: TRBV9

CDR3 protein: CASRRDYINEQFF
CDR3 DNA: TGTGCCAGCAGAAGGGACTACATCAATGAGCAGTTCTTC
D gene: TRBD2
J gene: TRBJ2-1
clone size: NA
V gene: TRBV6-5

CDR3 protein: CASSRSGTPQNEKLFF
CDR3 DNA: TGCGCCAGCAGCAGATCCGGGACACCGCAAAATGAAAAACTGTTTTTT
D gene: NA
J gene: TRBJ1-4
clone size: once
V gene: TRBV5-1